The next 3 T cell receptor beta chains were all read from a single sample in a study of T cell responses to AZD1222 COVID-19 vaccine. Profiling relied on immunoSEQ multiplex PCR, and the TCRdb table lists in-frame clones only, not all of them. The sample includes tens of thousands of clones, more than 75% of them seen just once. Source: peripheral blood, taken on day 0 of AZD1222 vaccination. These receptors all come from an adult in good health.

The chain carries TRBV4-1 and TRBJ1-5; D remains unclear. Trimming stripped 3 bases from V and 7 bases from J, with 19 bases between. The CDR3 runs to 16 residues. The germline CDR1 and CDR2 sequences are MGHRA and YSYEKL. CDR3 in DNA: TGCGCCAGCAGCCACGTAGGACGGGTCATTGGGCAGCCCCAGCATTTT. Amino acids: CASSHVGRVIGQPQHF.

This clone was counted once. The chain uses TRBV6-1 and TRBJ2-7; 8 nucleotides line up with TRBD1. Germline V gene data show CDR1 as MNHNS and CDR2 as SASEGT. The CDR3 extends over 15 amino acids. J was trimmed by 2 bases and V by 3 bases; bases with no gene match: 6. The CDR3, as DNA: TGTGCCAGCAGTGAGGGGCAGGGGGCCGCCTACGAGCAGTACTTC. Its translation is CASSEGQGAAYEQYF.

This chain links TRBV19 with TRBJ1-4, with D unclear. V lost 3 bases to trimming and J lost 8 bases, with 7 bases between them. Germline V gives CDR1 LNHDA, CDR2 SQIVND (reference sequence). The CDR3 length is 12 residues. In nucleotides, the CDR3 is TGTGCCAGTAGTATCGGGTGGGAAAAACTGTTTTTT. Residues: CASSIGWEKLFF.